The text below deals with one TCR beta chain. Samples came from axillary lymph nodes draining the breast cancer. The data originate from a study of breast tumors, draining lymph nodes, adjacent tissues. The CDR3 covers 15 residues. CDR1 and CDR2 from the germline V gene are SEHNR and FQNEAQ (reference sequence). V was shortened by 3 bases and J by 1 base, with 12 bases between the two germline ends. TCRdb re-analysed the multiplex PCR reads in MiXCR, keeping a single row per CDR3 protein. The sample carries approximately 300,000 distinct CDR3 sequences, more than 30% recorded once. The chain links TRBV7-9 to TRBJ1-1; D may be TRBD1 (5 bases). Sequencing was done on a sample of axillary lymph node tissue. This TCR was recovered from a female donor with breast cancer. Some clones in this sample may be carry-over from other donors' samples. DNA for the CDR3: TGTGCCAGCAGCTTGGCCCGAGGACAGAACACTGAAGCTTTCTTT. As protein: CASSLARGQNTEAFF.